The 30 T cell receptor beta chains in this list originate from one sample, sequenced in a study of sequential checkpoint blockade in melanoma. Treatment: randomized to nivolumab then ipilimumab (arm A) or the reverse (arm B). Repertoires were generated with immunoSEQ multiplex PCR, while TCRdb's copy carries only in-frame clones and drops some. The data contain approximately 23,000 clones, approximately 79% of them singletons. The specimen was CD8+ T cells sorted from blood (inferred from file names), collected from a patient given nivolumab and ipilimumab in sequence. Receptors originate from a human donor with melanoma.

The V and J genes are TRBV6-6 and TRBJ1-2, with TRBD1 matching over 8 bases. The CDR3 sequence is 15 residues long. CDR1 and CDR2 from the germline V gene are MNHNY and SVGAGI (reference sequence). J gave up 2 bases and V 6 bases, and 8 bases lay outside the gene matches. The CDR3 region is CASRFRDRPNYGYTF. Written as DNA, the CDR3 is TGTGCCAGCAGATTCCGGGACAGGCCAAACTATGGCTACACCTTC.

The chain uses TRBV5-1 and TRBJ2-7; weak D call: TRBD1 (6 bases). V gave up 0 bases and J gave up 6 bases, with 10 bases separating them. CDR3 length: 13 amino acids. The germline V gene has CDR1 SGHRS and CDR2 YFSETQ. CDR3 in amino acids: CASSLAQGSEQYF. CDR3 sequence (DNA): TGCGCCAGCAGCTTGGCACAGGGTTCCGAGCAGTACTTC.

Notes on this clone: Germline is not matched at one junction end, which may reflect a read error. V is TRBV13 and J is TRBJ1-2; D may be TRBD1 (5 bases). There are 14 residues in the CDR3. Germline loops: CDR1 PRHDT, CDR2 FYEKMQ (reference sequence). The CDR3 loop is CASSKDTPSYSYTF. The CDR3 coding sequence is TGTGCCAGCAGCAAGGACACGCCCAGCTATAGCTACACCTTC.

CDR3 sequence (DNA): TGTGCCACCAGCAGAGTCCCCCCCCTAGCGGGGTTTCAAGAGACCCAGTACTTC. Encoded protein: CATSRVPPLAGFQETQYF. This chain joins TRBV15 and TRBJ2-5; 9 bases map to TRBD2. This CDR3 region has 18 residues. Trimming took 1 base from V and 2 from J; bases not matched to a gene: 11. Per the germline V gene, CDR1 is LNHNV and CDR2 is YYDKDF (reference sequence).

This chain uses TRBV7-6 with TRBJ2-3, with TRBD2 matching 9 bases. The CDR3 extends over 19 amino acids. The germline gives CDR1 SGHVS, CDR2 FNYEAQ. Losses at the gene ends were 2 bases for V and 5 bases for J; bases not matched to a gene: 17. The CDR3: CASSLQHPLIAGVLDTQYF. In DNA form, the CDR3 reads TGTGCCAGCAGCTTACAACATCCACTAATAGCGGGAGTGCTAGATACGCAGTATTTT.

The rearrangement links TRBV30 to TRBJ2-3, with 9 bases aligning to TRBD2. The V gene end was trimmed by 2 bases and the J gene end by 3 bases; junction bases not matched to a gene: 12. The CDR3 extends over 17 amino acids. CDR1 and CDR2 (germline): GTSNPN, SVGIG (reference sequence). In nucleotides, the CDR3 is TGTGCCTGGAGTCCCAAGGGGGTAGCGGGAGTTACAGATACGCAGTATTTT. Encoded protein: CAWSPKGVAGVTDTQYF.

The chain carries TRBV27 and TRBJ2-1, with D possibly TRBD1 on 5 matching bases. This CDR3 has 15 amino acids. Germline V lookup: CDR1 MNHEY, CDR2 SMNVEV (reference sequence). V was clipped by 5 bases and J by 4 bases, with 15 bases between them. The CDR3 spells CASSLDSGSYNEQFF. The CDR3 DNA sequence: TGTGCCAGCAGTCTAGACTCAGGGTCTTACAATGAGCAGTTCTTC.

The chain carries TRBV7-9 and TRBJ2-2, with TRBD2 identical over 14 bases. Germline V gene data show CDR1 as SEHNR and CDR2 as FQNEAQ (reference sequence). This CDR3 has 19 amino acids. V gave up 5 bases and J gave up 7 bases; unmatched junction bases: 15. CDR3 in amino acids: CASSQTGNRTSGGSGELFF. DNA of the CDR3: TGTGCCAGCAGCCAAACAGGGAACAGGACTAGCGGGGGGAGCGGGGAGCTGTTTTTT.

This clone showed up just once. J is TRBJ2-7 and V is TRBV7-9; possible D gene TRBD1, 5 bases. The CDR3 consists of 15 residues. Germline V gives CDR1 SEHNR, CDR2 FQNEAQ (reference sequence). Trimming pared 1 base from V and 4 bases from J, leaving 14 bases between. The CDR3: CASSLEVSRDYEQYF. DNA for the CDR3: TGTGCCAGCAGCTTAGAGGTTAGCAGGGATTACGAGCAGTACTTC.

The chain carries TRBV7-9 and TRBJ1-2; TRBD1 might be the D (6 bases). This CDR3 contains 17 residues. In germline, CDR1 is SEHNR, CDR2 FQNEAQ (reference sequence). V dropped 2 bases and J dropped 0 bases, with 16 bases sitting between them. This CDR3 reads CASSLTGQSLSNYGYTF. CDR3 bases: TGTGCCAGCAGCTTAACAGGACAGAGCCTCTCTAACTATGGCTACACCTTC.

J is TRBJ2-3 and V is TRBV7-9; 11 bases agree with TRBD1. V was clipped by 4 bases and J by 4 bases; unmatched bases: 7. CDR1 and CDR2 (germline): SEHNR, FQNEAQ (reference sequence). There are 16 residues in the CDR3. DNA of the CDR3: TGTGCCAGCAGCTCCGAGGACAGGGGGCGCGCAGATACGCAGTATTTT. As protein: CASSSEDRGRADTQYF.

The chain recombines TRBV28 with TRBJ2-2, with 10 bases that match TRBD1. The CDR3 length is 14 residues. Per germline, CDR1 MDHEN and CDR2 SYDVKM. V was clipped by 5 bases and J by 5 bases; unmatched bases: 2. Here the CDR3 reads CASSRTGGTGELFF. The CDR3 DNA follows: TGTGCCAGCAGTCGGACAGGGGGGACCGGGGAGCTGTTTTTT.

This clone occurred once. The rearrangement joins TRBV28 to TRBJ2-1; TRBD2 matches at 8 bases. V lost 7 bases and J lost 2; bases outside the gene matches: 13. The CDR3 runs 17 residues. Germline assignment: CDR1 MDHEN and CDR2 SYDVKM. The CDR3 is CASIPGGGLGTYNEQFF. CDR3 nucleotide sequence: TGTGCCAGCATCCCCGGGGGGGGACTCGGGACCTACAATGAGCAGTTCTTC. Full variable domain (rest looked up from reference TRBV28 and TRBJ2-1): DVKVTQSSRYLVKRTGEKVFLECVQDMDHENMFWYRQDPGLGLRLIYFSYDVKMKEKGDIPEGYSVSREKKERFSLILESASTNQTSMYLCASIPGGGLGTYNEQFFGPGTRLTVL.

V usage is TRBV29-1 and J usage is TRBJ2-5; TRBD2 matches at 8 bases. Germline lookup yields CDR1 SQVTM and CDR2 ANQGSEA. The CDR3 length is 13 residues. V gave up 7 bases and J gave up 5 bases; unmatched junction bases: 9. The CDR3, as DNA: TGCAGCGCCTCGGGGGGGCCGAGGGAGACCCAGTACTTC. Its translation is CSASGGPRETQYF.

In this sample, this clone turned up once. The chain employs TRBV5-5 and TRBJ1-1; D uncertain. The CDR3 is made up of 13 amino acids. Germline CDR1 reads SGHKS; CDR2 reads YYEKEE (reference sequence). The V and J ends lost 0 bases and 4 bases respectively, with 7 bases between them. The CDR3 DNA is TGTGCCAGCAGCTTGGCTCTTTTCACTGAAGCTTTCTTT. Amino acid sequence: CASSLALFTEAFF. Using reference TRBV5-5 and TRBJ1-1 for the parts outside the CDR3, the full variable domain is DAGVTQSPTHLIKTRGQQVTLRCSPISGHKSVSWYQQVLGQGPQFIFQYYEKEERGRGNFPDRFSARQFPNYSSELNVNALLLGDSALYLCASSLALFTEAFFGQGTRLTVV.

The CDR3 DNA reads TGTGCCAGCAGTTTACCAGTCACCTTCAGCTATGGCTACACCTTC. It encodes CASSLPVTFSYGYTF. The V and J genes are TRBV28 and TRBJ1-2; D not certain. The V end lost 2 bases, the J end lost 4 bases, and 14 bases lay between the germline ends. From germline, CDR1 is MDHEN and CDR2 SYDVKM. The CDR3 has 15 residues.

The chain combines TRBV19 with TRBJ1-2, with 11 positions matching TRBD1. V shed 4 bases, J shed 3 bases, and the junction held 4 bases outside the gene matches. This CDR3 contains 15 residues. Looked up from germline, CDR1 is LNHDA and CDR2 is SQIVND (reference sequence). The CDR3 coding sequence is TGTGCCAGTAGTACGGACAGGGGGCCCGACTATGGCTACACCTTC. Its protein product is CASSTDRGPDYGYTF.

The chain links TRBV6-1 to TRBJ1-3, with 7 bases identical to TRBD1. Germline trimming cut 6 bases from V and 5 bases from J; bases unmatched to any gene: 7. This CDR3 has 14 residues. The germline V gene encodes CDR1 MNHNS and CDR2 SASEGT. CDR3 nucleotides: TGTGCCAGCAGGTCCCGGGACAGTAGAAACACCATATATTTT. This sequence encodes CASRSRDSRNTIYF.

This clone occurred once. This chain joins TRBV19 and TRBJ2-7; 7 nucleotides align to TRBD1. Trimming removed 8 bases from V and 3 bases from J; junction bases left unmatched: 4. Germline loops: CDR1 LNHDA, CDR2 SQIVND (reference sequence). CDR3 length equals 12 residues. The CDR3 spells CASRDSFYEQYF. CDR3 bases: TGTGCCAGTCGGGACAGTTTCTACGAGCAGTACTTC.

V gene TRBV27 combines with J gene TRBJ2-3; D ambiguous. Between the trimmed V and J ends, which lost 3 bases and 0 bases, there was a span of 4 bases. Germline-derived CDR1 and CDR2 are MNHEY and SMNVEV (reference sequence). The length of the CDR3 is 13 residues. In DNA, the CDR3 is TGTGCCAGCAGTTTGACTAGCACAGATACGCAGTATTTT. Translation: CASSLTSTDTQYF.

The V call is TRBV10-3, the J call TRBJ2-5; D is perhaps TRBD1 (6 bases). Germline lookup yields CDR1 ENHRY and CDR2 SYGVKD. The CDR3 is made up of 13 amino acids. Trimming removed 6 bases from V and 4 bases from J, with 12 bases in between. As DNA, the CDR3 is TGTGCCATCAGCTCCAGGGGCGGAGAGACCCAGTACTTC. This sequence encodes CAISSRGGETQYF.

The CDR3 loop reads CASSDTGTGHTYNEQFF. CDR3 DNA: TGTGCCAGCAGTGACACCGGGACAGGGCACACCTACAATGAGCAGTTCTTC. V usage is TRBV2 and J usage is TRBJ2-1, with 9 bases identical to TRBD1. Per germline, CDR1 SNHLY and CDR2 FYNNEI. The J segment lost 2 bases and the V segment lost 3 bases, leaving 8 bases of the junction unmatched. This CDR3 spans 17 amino acids.

The sample holds a few counts of this clone. This rearrangement joins TRBV7-8 to TRBJ2-7, with TRBD2 identical over 8 bases. The CDR3 runs to 11 residues. The germline CDR1 and CDR2 sequences are SGHVS and FQNEAQ. J gave up 7 bases and V 7 bases, and 3 bases lay outside the gene matches. The CDR3 DNA reads as TGTGCCAGCACCCGGGGGGGAGAGCAGTACTTC. The encoded protein is CASTRGGEQYF.

The chain uses TRBV2 and TRBJ1-5; TRBD1 aligns across 11 bases. CDR1 SNHLY and CDR2 FYNNEI come from the germline V gene. This CDR3 has 15 residues. J gave up 6 bases and V 6 bases, and 7 bases lay outside the gene matches. CDR3 amino acids: CASREDRGPGQPQHF. DNA for the CDR3: TGTGCCAGCAGAGAGGACAGGGGGCCGGGTCAGCCCCAGCATTTT.

V is TRBV27 and J is TRBJ2-1, with D tentatively TRBD2 (7 bases). The CDR3 spans 15 residues. Trimming cost V 5 bases and J 5 bases, with 16 bases left between them. Germline V gene data show CDR1 as MNHEY and CDR2 as SMNVEV (reference sequence). The CDR3 reads CASSQRGAFDNEQFF. CDR3 coding DNA: TGTGCCAGCAGTCAACGGGGGGCCTTTGACAATGAGCAGTTCTTC.

This chain links TRBV4-3 with TRBJ1-2; TRBD1 might be the D (6 bases). Germline V gene lookup returns CDR1 LGHNA and CDR2 YSLEER. The CDR3 is made up of 15 amino acids. Trimming took 0 bases from V and 8 from J, leaving 16 bases between them. The CDR3 DNA reads TGCGCCAGCAGCCAAGAGGATTGGGGGCCGTCGGGCTACACCTTC. Its translation: CASSQEDWGPSGYTF.

This clone was counted a few times. The chain has TRBV9 and TRBJ2-3; 8 positions agree with TRBD2. Germline V lookup: CDR1 SGDLS, CDR2 YYNGEE. The CDR3 is 14 amino acids. The junction had 4 bases not matched to a gene; V was cut back by 2 bases and J by 5 bases. CDR3 sequence (DNA): TGTGCCAGCAGCGTTTCGGGGGGGTTAGATACGCAGTATTTT. It specifies CASSVSGGLDTQYF.

This rearrangement joins TRBV10-1 to TRBJ1-5; tentatively, D is TRBD1 (6 bases). CDR1 WNHNN and CDR2 SYGVQD come from the germline V gene (reference sequence). V lost 6 bases and J 1 base, leaving 10 bases between the germline ends. The CDR3 has 14 amino acids. The CDR3 sequence is CASRDSVSNQPQHF. Written as DNA, the CDR3 is TGCGCCAGCAGGGACAGTGTGAGCAATCAGCCCCAGCATTTT.

V and J are TRBV28 and TRBJ2-5, with D maybe TRBD1 (5 bases). The germline V gene has CDR1 MDHEN and CDR2 SYDVKM. The CDR3 consists of 12 residues. Trimming stripped 3 bases from V and 13 bases from J, with 15 bases between. CDR3 DNA sequence: TGTGCCAGCAGTTTGTTTGGGGCAGGGCTGTACTTC. Amino acids: CASSLFGAGLYF.

This clone came up once. DNA for the CDR3: TGTGCCAGCAGCGAACGGACAGGGACGCAGTATTTT. Amino acids: CASSERTGTQYF. The rearrangement uses TRBV13 and TRBJ2-3, with 8 bases that match TRBD1. With V trimmed by 5 bases and J by 9 bases, 4 bases remained unmatched. The germline gives CDR1 PRHDT, CDR2 FYEKMQ (reference sequence). The length of the CDR3 is 12 residues.